These T cell receptor beta chains were read from a single sample in a study of OX40 agonist ivuxolimab in advanced cancers. Assay: immunoSEQ multiplex PCR; the TCRdb copy retains only in-frame clones and omits some. The sample consists of roughly 61,000 clones, 82% of them appearing once. The sequencing used CD4+ or CD8+ T cells sorted from blood, collected in a trial of the OX40 agonist ivuxolimab. The receptors were gathered from an adult with an advanced solid tumor such as melanoma, head and neck, liver or kidney cancer. The CDR3 runs from the conserved cysteine through the conserved F or W. D genes are given only for firm matches. Rows may omit the clone size; those that give it use once, few, many or a size class.

D gene	V gene	J gene	clone size	CDR3 DNA	CDR3 protein
.	TRBV7-8	TRBJ1-4	.	TGTGCCAGCAGTCACAGGGTGGGGGGGGAAGAAAAACTGTTTTTT	CASSHRVGGEEKLFF
.	TRBV11-2	TRBJ2-5	.	TGTGCCAGCAGCCCCACCGACAGCTGGCAGTACTTC	CASSPTDSWQYF
TRBD1	TRBV11-2	TRBJ1-2	.	TGTGCCAGCAGCCCAGGGACAGGGGGCTGGGATGGCTACACCTTC	CASSPGTGGWDGYTF
TRBD2	TRBV30	TRBJ2-2	.	TGTGCCTGGAGTGTTCGACGGACTAGCGGCTTCACCGGGGAGCTGTTTTTT	CAWSVRRTSGFTGELFF
.	TRBV19	TRBJ1-3	few	TGTGCCAGTAGTATAGATCAAGACGGCCGAAACACCATATATTTT	CASSIDQDGRNTIYF
.	TRBV5-1	TRBJ1-1	once	TGCGCCAGCAGCTTGACAGGATGGGAGAACACTGAAGCTTTCTTT	CASSLTGWENTEAFF
.	TRBV29-1	TRBJ1-2	.	TGCAGCGTTGAAGATCGCCGGAGTAACTATGGCTACACCTTC	CSVEDRRSNYGYTF
.	TRBV18	TRBJ1-4	.	TGTGCCACCTCAGCGGACACCGCATATGAAAAACTGTTTTTT	CATSADTAYEKLFF
.	TRBV7-9	TRBJ2-5	few	TGTGCCAGCACCTCTAGGCGGGCTGGGATGCAGACCCAGTACTTC	CASTSRRAGMQTQYF
.	TRBV5-6	TRBJ2-3	.	TGTGCCAGCAGAAAAAGGGCTCGGGCCACAGATACGCAGTATTTT	CASRKRARATDTQYF
.	TRBV7-6	TRBJ1-5	.	TGTGCCAGCAGCTTACAGGGAGGTCAGCCCCAGCATTTT	CASSLQGGQPQHF
.	TRBV11-3	TRBJ2-3	.	TGTGCCAGCAGCGTAGAGGTATTAGATACGCAGTATTTT	CASSVEVLDTQYF
.	TRBV30	TRBJ1-2	.	TGTGCCTGGAGTAAAGCTACAGGGCCCTATGGCTACACCTTC	CAWSKATGPYGYTF
.	TRBV5-4	TRBJ2-7	.	TGTGCCAGCAGCTTGACGGGGCTCTACGGGGGCCCCTACGAGCAGTACTTC	CASSLTGLYGGPYEQYF
.	TRBV19	TRBJ1-2	.	TGTGCCAGTAGTCTACAGACAGGCGCCTATGGCTACACCTTC	CASSLQTGAYGYTF
.	TRBV19	TRBJ2-2	.	TGTGCCAGTTCGCCTCCCGGGACACGGACCGGGGAGCTGTTTTTT	CASSPPGTRTGELFF
.	TRBV19	TRBJ2-6	.	TGTGCCAGTAGTCTCCGGACAGCCTACTCTGGGGCCAACGTCCTGACTTTC	CASSLRTAYSGANVLTF
TRBD1	TRBV7-2	TRBJ2-3	.	TGTGCCAGCAGCTTAGGACAGGGAAGCACAGATACGCAGTATTTT	CASSLGQGSTDTQYF
.	TRBV19	TRBJ2-1	.	TGTGCCAGTAGCGGGGTCCTCTCCTACAATGAGCAGTTCTTC	CASSGVLSYNEQFF
.	TRBV11-2	TRBJ2-7	.	TGTGCCAGCAGCCGAGAGCGGTCCTACGAGCAGTACTTC	CASSRERSYEQYF
TRBD2	TRBV27	TRBJ2-2	once	TGTGCCAGCACCTTAGGGGGAAGCGGGGGATACACCGGGGAGCTGTTTTTT	CASTLGGSGGYTGELFF
TRBD1	TRBV5-1	TRBJ1-1	.	TGCGCCAGCAGCCAGCAGGGACAGGGGGTGAACACTGAAGCTTTCTTT	CASSQQGQGVNTEAFF
.	TRBV11-2	TRBJ1-2	.	TGTGCCAGCAGCTTCCAGATCTATGGCTACACCTTC	CASSFQIYGYTF
TRBD2	TRBV28	TRBJ2-5	.	TGTGCCAGCAGCCCCGGGGGGGAATCGGGAGAGACCCAGTACTTC	CASSPGGESGETQYF
TRBD2	TRBV5-4	TRBJ2-1	.	TGTGCCAGCAGCCTTCAGCGGACTAGCGGGACACTCTCCTACAATGAGCAGTTCTTC	CASSLQRTSGTLSYNEQFF
TRBD2	TRBV28	TRBJ2-3	.	TGTGCCAGCAGTCTACGACTAGCCCCAGATACGCAGTATTTT	CASSLRLAPDTQYF
.	TRBV11-2	TRBJ1-4	once	TGTGCCAGCAGCTTAGATTGGGGCCTCGGTGAAAAACTGTTTTTT	CASSLDWGLGEKLFF
.	TRBV11-2	TRBJ1-1	.	TGTGCCAGCAGCTTAGATAGGAGTTTTATGAACACTGAAGCTTTCTTT	CASSLDRSFMNTEAFF
.	TRBV9	TRBJ2-7	.	TGTGCCAGCAGCGTAACGAGTCAGTCCTACGAGCAGTACTTC	CASSVTSQSYEQYF
TRBD1	TRBV30	TRBJ1-1	.	TGTGCCTGGAGGGCAGGGGGCTGGACTGAAGCTTTCTTT	CAWRAGGWTEAFF
TRBD1	TRBV28	TRBJ1-2	.	TGTGCCAGCAGTTTCCCGGGACAGGGGTTCGGCTACACCTTC	CASSFPGQGFGYTF
TRBD1	TRBV7-8	TRBJ1-2	.	TGTGCCAGCAGCCAAGGGACAGGAAAAAACTATGGCTACACCTTC	CASSQGTGKNYGYTF
.	TRBV6-6	TRBJ2-2	.	TGTGCCAGCAGTCCCCCGGGACCTAACACCGGGGAGCTGTTTTTT	CASSPPGPNTGELFF
.	TRBV4-1	TRBJ2-3	.	TGCGCCAGCAGCCAAGTTGGCCTACTGACAGATACGCAGTATTTT	CASSQVGLLTDTQYF
.	TRBV30	TRBJ1-3	.	TGTGCCTGGAGCGAGGACATATTCTCTGGAAACACCATATATTTT	CAWSEDIFSGNTIYF
.	TRBV19	TRBJ2-3	.	TGTGCCAGTAAGCTCCGCGTTTATTATACAGATACGCAGTATTTT	CASKLRVYYTDTQYF
.	TRBV10-3	TRBJ2-1	.	TGTGCCATCAGTGAGCTGGCGGGCCCTTACAATGAGCAGTTCTTC	CAISELAGPYNEQFF
.	TRBV5-1	TRBJ2-7	few	TGCGCCAGCAGCCTGGCGCCCTCCTACGAGCAGTACTTC	CASSLAPSYEQYF
.	TRBV7-2	TRBJ2-2	.	TGTGCCAGCAGTCTCATGGGCGGGCCCGACACCGGGGAGCTGTTTTTT	CASSLMGGPDTGELFF
.	TRBV7-2	TRBJ2-6	.	TGTGCCAGCAGCCCCCCAGGGGCCAACGTCCTGACTTTC	CASSPPGANVLTF
TRBD1	TRBV4-2	TRBJ1-3	few	TGTGCCAGCAACCCCGACAGGGCCGCCGGAAACACCATATATTTT	CASNPDRAAGNTIYF
TRBD1	TRBV10-3	TRBJ2-2	.	TGTGCCAGACCGGGACAGAAAGGCACCGGGGAGCTGTTTTTT	CARPGQKGTGELFF
.	TRBV7-2	TRBJ2-7	.	TGTGCCAGCAGCCAACCCTCCGGGACCACCTTCCCACTCTACGAGCAGTACTTC	CASSQPSGTTFPLYEQYF
.	TRBV27	TRBJ2-2	.	TGTGCCAGCAACCAACAGGGCCACGGGGAGCTGTTTTTT	CASNQQGHGELFF
.	TRBV10-3	TRBJ2-3	.	TGTGCCATCAGCGAACTAGTAGGCACAGATACGCAGTATTTT	CAISELVGTDTQYF
.	TRBV2	TRBJ1-2	.	TGTGCCAGCAGGCCATTAGAGTCCGGGTTCGGCTACACCTTC	CASRPLESGFGYTF
.	TRBV5-1	TRBJ1-1	medium-sized	TGCGCCAGCAGCTTGAATACGGGCAGGGCTGAAGCTTTCTTT	CASSLNTGRAEAFF
TRBD2	TRBV19	TRBJ2-5	.	TGTGCCAGTAGTATAGGAGTATCGGCAGGGTCTTTACTAGCGGGAGGAGGGGAGACCCAGTACTTC	CASSIGVSAGSLLAGGGETQYF
.	TRBV19	TRBJ1-1	.	TGTGCCAGTAGTTCCGGAGGAGGGATAATCAACATGAACACTGAAGCTTTCTTT	CASSSGGGIINMNTEAFF
TRBD2	TRBV9	TRBJ2-2	.	TGTGCCAGCGGTCCACTAGCGGGAAACACCGGGGAGCTGTTTTTT	CASGPLAGNTGELFF
.	TRBV30	TRBJ2-2	.	TGTGCCTGGAGTGAGGACACCGGGGAGCTGTTTTTT	CAWSEDTGELFF
.	TRBV10-3	TRBJ2-1	.	TGTGCCATCAGTGGCCGGGCCAAGGCTTCGGGCAATGAGCAGTTCTTC	CAISGRAKASGNEQFF
.	TRBV25-1	TRBJ1-6	.	TGTGCCAGCAGTGAATTTAATTCCGCGGGAGATTCACCCCTCCACTTT	CASSEFNSAGDSPLHF
.	TRBV5-4	TRBJ1-3	.	TGTGCCAGCAGCTTGTCAGGGTCTGGAAACACCATATATTTT	CASSLSGSGNTIYF
.	TRBV5-4	TRBJ1-1	.	TGTGCCAGCAGTCTCGAATGGAACACTGAAGCTTTCTTT	CASSLEWNTEAFF
.	TRBV14	TRBJ1-3	.	TGTGCCAGCAGCCGGGACTTACTGAGCTCTGGAAACACCATATATTTT	CASSRDLLSSGNTIYF
TRBD1	TRBV11-1	TRBJ1-1	.	TGTGCCAGCAGCACGAACAGGGGGCCGACTGAAGCTTTCTTT	CASSTNRGPTEAFF